This T cell receptor beta chain emerged from a study of response to subunit inactivated influenza vaccine. TCRdb redid the calling of the RT-PCR reads with MiXCR, one entry per CDR3 protein. Of over 300,000 distinct CDR3 sequences listed, 20% to 25% are singletons. This clonotype was seen more than once but under ten times. CDR3 length equals 17 residues. The V and J ends lost 3 bases and 4 bases, in that order; junction bases with no gene match: 10. Per germline, CDR1 MDHEN and CDR2 SYDVKM. This rearrangement joins TRBV28 to TRBJ1-5; 9 positions agree with TRBD1. Sequences were derived from PBMCs from blood, sampled around 22 months after vaccination. This TCR derives from a man in his fifties or sixties who received an inactivated influenza vaccine. The CDR3, as DNA: TGTGCCAGCAGTTTCCCCGGACAGGGGTTAAGAAATCAGCCCCAGCATTTT. It translates to CASSFPGQGLRNQPQHF.